Sequencing of this T cell receptor beta chain was carried out in a study of T cells in tuberculosis. Germline CDR1 reads SGHDN; CDR2 reads FVKESK. The CDR3 sequence is 13 residues long. V lost 8 bases and J lost 8; bases outside the gene matches: 10. Clones were sequenced by immunoSEQ multiplex PCR, and TCRdb holds only the in-frame ones, with some missing. The sample contains 25,000 to 30,000 clones, roughly 93% of which appear only once. Sequenced sample: PBMCs. This chain uses TRBV14 with TRBJ1-2; 8 nucleotides line up with TRBD1. This clonotype was obtained from a donor aged 10-35 years with latent tuberculosis or without tuberculosis infection. This chain's CDR3 is CASWRTGLIGYTF. The CDR3 DNA follows: TGTGCCAGCTGGCGGACAGGGCTCATCGGCTACACCTTC.